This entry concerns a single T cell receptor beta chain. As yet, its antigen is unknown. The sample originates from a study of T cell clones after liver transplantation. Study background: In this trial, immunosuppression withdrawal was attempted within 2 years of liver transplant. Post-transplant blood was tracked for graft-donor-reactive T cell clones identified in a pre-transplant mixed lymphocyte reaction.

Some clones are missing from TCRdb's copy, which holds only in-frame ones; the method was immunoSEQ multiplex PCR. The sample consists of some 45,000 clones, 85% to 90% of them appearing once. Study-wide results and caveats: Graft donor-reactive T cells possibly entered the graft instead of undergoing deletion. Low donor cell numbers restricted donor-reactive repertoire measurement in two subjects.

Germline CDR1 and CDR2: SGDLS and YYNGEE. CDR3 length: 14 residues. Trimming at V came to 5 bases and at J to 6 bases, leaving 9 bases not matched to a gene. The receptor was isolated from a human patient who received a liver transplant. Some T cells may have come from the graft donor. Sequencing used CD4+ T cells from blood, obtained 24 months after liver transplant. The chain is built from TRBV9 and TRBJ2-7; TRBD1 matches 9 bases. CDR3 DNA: TGTGCCAGCAGTGTTGGACAGGGGATCGGCGAGCAGTACTTC. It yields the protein CASSVGQGIGEQYF.